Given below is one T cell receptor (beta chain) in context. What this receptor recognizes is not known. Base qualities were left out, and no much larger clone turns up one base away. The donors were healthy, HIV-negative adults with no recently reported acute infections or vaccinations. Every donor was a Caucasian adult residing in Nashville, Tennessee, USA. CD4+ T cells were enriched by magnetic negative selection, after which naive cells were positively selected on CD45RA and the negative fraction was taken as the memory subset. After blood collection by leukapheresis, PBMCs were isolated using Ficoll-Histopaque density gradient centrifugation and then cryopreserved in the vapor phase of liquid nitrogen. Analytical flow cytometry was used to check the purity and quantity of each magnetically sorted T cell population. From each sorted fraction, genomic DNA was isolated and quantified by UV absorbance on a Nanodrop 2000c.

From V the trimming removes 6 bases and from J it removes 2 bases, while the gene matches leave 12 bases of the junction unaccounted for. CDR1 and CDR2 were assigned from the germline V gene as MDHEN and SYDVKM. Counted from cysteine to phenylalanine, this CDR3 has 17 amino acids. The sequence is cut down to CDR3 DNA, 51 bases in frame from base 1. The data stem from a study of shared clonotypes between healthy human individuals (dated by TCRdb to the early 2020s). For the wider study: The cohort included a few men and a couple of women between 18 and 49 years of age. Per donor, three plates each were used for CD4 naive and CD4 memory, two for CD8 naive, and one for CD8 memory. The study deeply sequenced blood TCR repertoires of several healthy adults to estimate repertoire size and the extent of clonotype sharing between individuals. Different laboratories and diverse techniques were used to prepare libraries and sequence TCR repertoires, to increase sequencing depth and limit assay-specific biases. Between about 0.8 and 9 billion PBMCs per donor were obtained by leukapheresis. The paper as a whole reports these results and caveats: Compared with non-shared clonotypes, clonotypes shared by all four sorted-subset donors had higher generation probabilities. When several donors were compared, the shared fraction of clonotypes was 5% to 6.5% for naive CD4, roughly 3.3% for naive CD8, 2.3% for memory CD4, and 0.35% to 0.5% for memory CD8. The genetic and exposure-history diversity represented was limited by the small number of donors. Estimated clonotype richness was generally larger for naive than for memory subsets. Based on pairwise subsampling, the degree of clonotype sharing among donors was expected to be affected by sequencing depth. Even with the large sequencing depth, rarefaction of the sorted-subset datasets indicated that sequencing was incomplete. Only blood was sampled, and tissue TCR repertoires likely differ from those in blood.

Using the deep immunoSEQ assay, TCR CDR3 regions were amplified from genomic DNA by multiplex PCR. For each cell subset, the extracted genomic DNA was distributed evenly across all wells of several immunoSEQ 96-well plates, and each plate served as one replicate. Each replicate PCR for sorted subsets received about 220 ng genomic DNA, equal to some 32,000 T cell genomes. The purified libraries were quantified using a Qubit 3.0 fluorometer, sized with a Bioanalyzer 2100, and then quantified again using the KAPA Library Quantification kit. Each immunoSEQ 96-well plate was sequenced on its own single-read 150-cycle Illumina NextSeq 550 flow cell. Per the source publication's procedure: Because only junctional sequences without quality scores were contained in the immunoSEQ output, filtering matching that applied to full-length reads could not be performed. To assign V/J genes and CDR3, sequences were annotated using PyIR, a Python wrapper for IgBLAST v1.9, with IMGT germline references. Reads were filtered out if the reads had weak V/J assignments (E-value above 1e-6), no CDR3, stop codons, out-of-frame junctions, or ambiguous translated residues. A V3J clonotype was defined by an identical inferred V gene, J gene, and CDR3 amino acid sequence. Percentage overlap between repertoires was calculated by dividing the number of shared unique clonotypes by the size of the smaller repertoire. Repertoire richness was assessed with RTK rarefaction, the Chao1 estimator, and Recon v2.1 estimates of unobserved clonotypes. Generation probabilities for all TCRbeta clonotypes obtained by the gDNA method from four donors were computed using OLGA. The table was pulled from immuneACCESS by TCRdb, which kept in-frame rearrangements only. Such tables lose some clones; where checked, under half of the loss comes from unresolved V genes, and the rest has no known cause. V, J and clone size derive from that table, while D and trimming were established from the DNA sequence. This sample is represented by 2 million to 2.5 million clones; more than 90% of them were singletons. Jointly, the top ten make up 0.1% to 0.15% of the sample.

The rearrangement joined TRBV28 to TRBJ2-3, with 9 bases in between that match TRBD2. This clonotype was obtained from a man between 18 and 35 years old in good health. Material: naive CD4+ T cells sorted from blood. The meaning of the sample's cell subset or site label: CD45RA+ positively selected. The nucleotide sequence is TGTGCCAGCAGCCTTTGGGCTAGCGGGGATAACACAGATACGCAGTATTTT. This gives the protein CASSLWASGDNTDTQYF.